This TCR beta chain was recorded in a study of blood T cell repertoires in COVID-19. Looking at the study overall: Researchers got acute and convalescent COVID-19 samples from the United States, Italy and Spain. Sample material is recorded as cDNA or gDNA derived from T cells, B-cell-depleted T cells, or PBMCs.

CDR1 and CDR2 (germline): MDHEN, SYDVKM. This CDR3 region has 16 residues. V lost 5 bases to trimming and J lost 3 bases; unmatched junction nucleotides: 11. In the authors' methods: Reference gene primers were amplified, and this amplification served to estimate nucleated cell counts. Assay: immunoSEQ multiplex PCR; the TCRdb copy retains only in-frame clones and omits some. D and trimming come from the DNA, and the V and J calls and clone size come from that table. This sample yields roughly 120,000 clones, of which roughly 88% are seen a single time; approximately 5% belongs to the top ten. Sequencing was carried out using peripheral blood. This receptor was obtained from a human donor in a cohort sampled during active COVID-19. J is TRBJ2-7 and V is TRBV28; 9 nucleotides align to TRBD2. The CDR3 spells CASSLPSGLARYEQYF. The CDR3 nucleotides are TGTGCCAGCAGTCTACCTTCTGGACTAGCGCGCTACGAGCAGTACTTC.